Sequencing of this TCR beta chain was carried out in a study of cytomegalovirus exposure and HLA in healthy donors. Vbeta (60) and Jbeta (13) primers were used in the PCR. TCRdb keeps only in-frame clones here, not all; method: immunoSEQ multiplex PCR. The sample consists of 220,000 or so clones, more than 65% of them appearing once. Overall study findings and caveats: TCR beta sequences numbering under 20,000 were associated with HLA alleles at 0.05 false discovery rate in a later analysis. Most TCR sequences were rare, but some public TCRs occurred in many donors.

This clone was seen only a few times. Its specificity is not known. The TCR sequence derives from a man aged 45-65 years in good health and CMV-seronegative. The sample taken for sequencing was PBMCs.

CDR3 bases: TGCGCCAGCAGCCAAGGGCAGGGGAATCAGCCCCAGCATTTT. Translated: CASSQGQGNQPQHF. V usage is TRBV4-1 and J usage is TRBJ1-5; the D gene is possibly TRBD1 (6 bases). There are 14 residues in the CDR3. Germline V CDR1 and CDR2: MGHRA, YSYEKL. V was clipped by 1 base and J by 4 bases, with 8 bases between them.